What follows are 25 T cell receptor beta chains derived from one specimen sequenced in a study of T-cell memory formation after mild COVID-19. MiXCR, applied by TCRdb to the 5' RACE reads, yields one record per CDR3 protein. Here the sample spans 300,000 to 400,000 distinct CDR3 sequences, roughly 21% being singletons. The sequencing sample was made of PBMCs or a T cell subset sorted from them (not recorded which). These receptors were collected from an adult woman who had mild COVID-19 (a few samples of this study predate the infection). Cell type and time point are not known.

The V and J genes are TRBV12-3 or TRBV12-4 and TRBJ1-4; D is unresolved. The V end was cut by 2 bases, the J end by 4 bases, with 8 bases between. There are 14 residues in the CDR3. The CDR3: CASSLQSSNEKLFF. DNA for the CDR3: TGTGCCAGCAGTTTACAAAGTAGTAATGAAAAACTGTTTTTT.

This clonotype was seen a handful of times. The V and J genes are TRBV12-3 or TRBV12-4 and TRBJ1-5; no reliable D call. This CDR3 comprises 15 residues. V lost 2 bases and J lost 0, with 8 bases in between. The CDR3 DNA reads as TGTGCCAGCAGTTTATCCTCTTATAGCAATCAGCCCCAGCATTTT. This gives the protein CASSLSSYSNQPQHF.

This clonotype has only a few counts. The J gene is TRBJ2-1, the V gene TRBV5-1; 9 positions agree with TRBD1. The V and J ends lost 0 bases and 4 bases, in that order; junction bases with no gene match: 2. The CDR3 is 15 residues long. Germline values: CDR1 SGHRS, CDR2 YFSETQ. CDR3 nucleotides: TGCGCCAGCAGCTTGGGGGACAGGGAGTACAATGAGCAGTTCTTC. This sequence encodes CASSLGDREYNEQFF.

This chain uses TRBV6-5 with TRBJ2-6, with D unresolved. Between the trimmed V and J ends, which lost 3 bases and 0 bases, there was a span of 9 bases. CDR1 and CDR2 from the germline V gene are MNHEY and SVGAGI. The CDR3 spans 16 residues. CDR3 sequence (DNA): TGTGCCAGCAGTTATACCCAGGACTCTGGGGCCAACGTCCTGACTTTC. Amino acids: CASSYTQDSGANVLTF.

The rearrangement joins TRBV5-1 to TRBJ1-2, with D tentatively TRBD1 (6 bases). Looked up from germline, CDR1 is SGHRS and CDR2 is YFSETQ. The CDR3 has 13 residues. V was cut by 5 bases and J by 7 bases, with 15 bases left in between. The CDR3 region is CASRPGEAVGYTF. The CDR3 coding sequence is TGCGCCAGCAGACCAGGGGAGGCGGTTGGCTACACCTTC.

In nucleotides, the CDR3 is TGCGCCAGCAGCTTGGGCCGGCGAGGTGGAAACACCATATATTTT. This encodes CASSLGRRGGNTIYF. The V and J genes are TRBV5-1 and TRBJ1-3; D unclear. Trimming left V 0 bases short and J 3 bases short, with 10 bases between. Germline lookup yields CDR1 SGHRS and CDR2 YFSETQ. The CDR3 is 15 residues long.

This clonotype turned up a few times. The DNA for the CDR3 is TGTGCCAGCAGCGATGAGCGGGAGGGCTTTTACGAGCAGTACTTC. It specifies CASSDEREGFYEQYF. The chain has TRBV5-6 and TRBJ2-7; 10 nucleotides align to TRBD2. V was clipped by 4 bases and J by 4 bases; unmatched bases: 8. The germline gives CDR1 SGHDT, CDR2 YYEEEE. There are 15 residues in the CDR3.

V usage is TRBV27 and J usage is TRBJ1-2, with a weak D call TRBD1 (5 bases). With 5 bases removed from V and 5 bases from J, the gap between germline ends came to 18 bases. This CDR3 spans 15 amino acids. CDR1 and CDR2 (germline): MNHEY, SMNVEV (reference sequence). The CDR3 DNA reads TGTGCCAGCAGTGGGGGTGGAGGGGCCCTTTATGGCTACACCTTC. It translates to CASSGGGGALYGYTF.

The rearrangement joins TRBV5-1 to TRBJ1-5, with D possibly TRBD1 on 5 matching bases. Trimming shortened V by 4 bases and J by 7 bases, and 12 bases separated the two germline ends. The CDR3 has 13 amino acids. Per the germline V gene, CDR1 is SGHRS and CDR2 is YFSETQ. In DNA form, the CDR3 reads TGCGCCAGCAGCCTTGAGGGGCAGCAGCCCCAGCATTTT. Translating gives CASSLEGQQPQHF.

V and J are TRBV5-1 and TRBJ2-3; TRBD1 agrees at 8 bases. The CDR3 loop spans 13 amino acids. Losses at the gene ends were 8 bases for V and 3 bases for J; bases not matched to a gene: 5. Germline V gene data show CDR1 as SGHRS and CDR2 as YFSETQ. The CDR3 nucleotides read TGCGCCAGGACCGGGACAGGTACAGATACGCAGTATTTT. It specifies CARTGTGTDTQYF.

This clonotype showed up just a few times. The chain carries TRBV4-3 and TRBJ2-7; D is unresolved. Trimming stripped 1 base from V and 2 bases from J, with 6 bases between. The V gene's germline CDR1 is LGHNA and CDR2 YSLEER. The CDR3 totals 13 residues. CDR3 region: CASSQAPAYEQYF. The CDR3 DNA is TGCGCCAGCAGCCAAGCCCCGGCCTACGAGCAGTACTTC.

This chain connects TRBV11-2 to TRBJ1-1; 8 positions match TRBD1. The V segment lost 3 bases and the J segment 3 bases; nucleotides outside the gene matches: 6. CDR3 size: 15 residues. Germline V gene sequence: CDR1 SGHAT, CDR2 FQNNGV. The CDR3 is CASSFLQGGHTEAFF. The DNA for the CDR3 is TGTGCCAGCAGCTTTTTACAGGGGGGTCACACTGAAGCTTTCTTT. The full variable domain, in which reference TRBV11-2 and TRBJ1-1 provide the parts outside the CDR3, is EAGVAQSPRYKIIEKRQSVAFWCNPISGHATLYWYQQILGQGPKLLIQFQNNGVVDDSQLPKDRFSAERLKGVDSTLKIQPAKLEDSAVYLCASSFLQGGHTEAFFGQGTRLTVV.

J is TRBJ2-1 and V is TRBV4-3, with TRBD2 as a possible D gene (6 bases). This CDR3 is built from 17 residues. Germline CDR1 and CDR2: LGHNA and YSLEER. The V and J ends lost 4 bases and 3 bases respectively, with 19 bases between them. This chain's CDR3 is CASSPLMEEGYYNEQFF. The CDR3 bases are TGCGCCAGCAGCCCCCTGATGGAGGAGGGATACTACAATGAGCAGTTCTTC.

This clonotype was counted only a few times. The J gene is TRBJ2-3, the V gene TRBV12-3 or TRBV12-4, with no clear D. The germline V and J ends were trimmed by 8 bases and 6 bases, with 9 bases remaining between them. CDR3 length: 11 residues. The CDR3: CASGKVDTQYF. Written as DNA, the CDR3 is TGTGCCAGCGGGAAGGTGGATACGCAGTATTTT.

This clonotype was detected a few times. V and J are TRBV20-1 and TRBJ2-3, with 10 bases lining up with TRBD1. CDR3 length: 14 residues. Per the germline V gene, CDR1 is DFQATT and CDR2 is SNEGSKA (reference sequence). V gave up 5 bases and J gave up 1 base; unmatched junction bases: 3. Here the CDR3 reads CSASGTGGTDTQYF. CDR3 bases: TGCAGTGCTTCCGGGACAGGGGGCACAGATACGCAGTATTTT.

The chain links TRBV5-6 to TRBJ2-5, with D perhaps being TRBD1 or TRBD2 (5 bases each). V lost 5 bases, J lost 5 bases, and 19 bases lay in between. The CDR3 is made up of 15 amino acids. Germline V lookup: CDR1 SGHDT, CDR2 YYEEEE. The CDR3 DNA follows: TGTGCCAGCAGTCCCTCCGGGACGATGGTTGAGACCCAGTACTTC. Protein: CASSPSGTMVETQYF.

The chain carries TRBV7-9 and TRBJ2-5; 8 bases line up with TRBD2. CDR3 length: 17 residues. The V gene's germline CDR1 is SEHNR and CDR2 FQNEAQ (reference sequence). Trimming cost V 2 bases and J 2 bases; bases outside gene matches: 10. The CDR3 DNA reads as TGTGCCAGCAGCTTATCGGCTAGCGGGTTACGGCAAGAGACCCAGTACTTC. Translating gives CASSLSASGLRQETQYF.

This clonotype was seen only a few times. The genes are TRBV12-3 or TRBV12-4 and TRBJ2-1; 9 bases fit TRBD1. The CDR3 runs to 16 residues. V gave up 5 bases and J gave up 7 bases; unmatched junction bases: 12. This CDR3 reads CASSPRTGAGRNEQFF. The CDR3 DNA reads as TGTGCCAGCAGTCCACGGACAGGGGCCGGTCGGAATGAGCAGTTCTTC.

CDR3 in amino acids: CASSPAIWQGAFGANVLTF. The CDR3 DNA reads TGTGCCAGCTCACCAGCCATTTGGCAGGGGGCGTTTGGGGCCAACGTCCTGACTTTC. The chain couples TRBV18 to TRBJ2-6; 8 bases are a match to TRBD1. From germline, CDR1 is KGHSH and CDR2 LQKENI. This CDR3 comprises 19 residues. V lost 2 bases to trimming and J lost 3 bases; unmatched junction nucleotides: 12.

The table lists this clonotype with a few counts. V gene TRBV15 combines with J gene TRBJ1-1; D possibly corresponds to TRBD1 (5 bases). Trimming pared 5 bases from V and 1 base from J, leaving 11 bases between. CDR1 is LNHNV and CDR2 is YYDKDF in the germline V gene (reference sequence). The length of the CDR3 is 14 residues. DNA for the CDR3: TGTGCCACCAGCTCCGGGACGGCGAACACTGAAGCTTTCTTT. Translated, it gives CATSSGTANTEAFF.

The J gene is TRBJ2-1, the V gene TRBV11-3; D tentatively reads TRBD1 or TRBD2 (5 bases each). With 3 bases removed from V and 3 bases from J, the gap between germline ends came to 18 bases. Germline assignment: CDR1 SGHNT and CDR2 YENEEA. The CDR3 runs 17 residues. CDR3 residues: CASSFSAGTPGYNEQFF. In DNA, the CDR3 is TGTGCCAGCAGCTTCTCCGCCGGGACCCCAGGCTACAATGAGCAGTTCTTC.

V and J are TRBV7-3 and TRBJ2-3, with 12 bases aligning to TRBD2. This CDR3 has 16 amino acids. Looked up from germline, CDR1 is SGHTA and CDR2 is FQGTGA. J was trimmed by 2 bases and V by 5 bases; bases with no gene match: 5. In DNA form, the CDR3 reads TGTGCCAGCAGCCTGGGACTAGCGGGCGCCACAGATACGCAGTATTTT. Its translation is CASSLGLAGATDTQYF. Using reference TRBV7-3 and TRBJ2-3 for the parts outside the CDR3, the full variable domain is GAGVSQTPSNKVTEKGKYVELRCDPISGHTALYWYRQSLGQGPEFLIYFQGTGAADDSGLPNDRFFAVRPEGSVSTLKIQRTERGDSAVYLCASSLGLAGATDTQYFGPGTRLTVL.

The J gene is TRBJ1-5, the V gene TRBV7-9, with TRBD1 identical over 8 bases. Germline loops: CDR1 SEHNR, CDR2 FQNEAQ (reference sequence). J gave up 6 bases and V 4 bases, and 5 bases lay outside the gene matches. CDR3 length equals 14 residues. The CDR3 region is CASSSQGAGQPQHF. The CDR3 coding sequence is TGTGCCAGCAGCTCCCAGGGGGCCGGTCAGCCCCAGCATTTT.

The chain combines TRBV12-3 or TRBV12-4 with TRBJ1-5; 9 nucleotides match TRBD1. Trimming removed 3 bases from V and 6 bases from J; junction bases left unmatched: 0. The CDR3 loop spans 13 amino acids. This CDR3 reads CASSLTGGQPQHF. The CDR3 nucleotides read TGTGCCAGCAGTTTGACAGGGGGTCAGCCCCAGCATTTT.

The rearrangement joins TRBV7-6 to TRBJ2-3, with 9 nucleotides matching TRBD1. CDR3 size: 17 residues. Germline V gene data show CDR1 as SGHVS and CDR2 as FNYEAQ. The trim removed 2 bases at V and 0 bases at J, leaving 6 bases unmatched. CDR3 coding DNA: TGTGCCAGCAGCTTAACGGGACAGGGATGGAGCACAGATACGCAGTATTTT. Translation: CASSLTGQGWSTDTQYF.